This T cell receptor beta chain was sequenced in a study of human T cells and chemical hapten exposure (dated by TCRdb to the early 2020s). Broadly, across the study: For sensitization, 2% DPC in acetone was applied to an approximately 2 cm by approximately 2 cm area of upper inner arm skin. Blood samples were taken from patients before sensitization (week 0) and at 2, 6 and about 24 weeks after DPC sensitization. Patch testing on the upper back used Finn chambers containing 0.01% DPC, with scoring done after 6 days according to International Contact Dermatitis Research Group standards. The study tracked peripheral blood TCR repertoire changes in vivo during primary and secondary sensitization to the hapten diphenylcyclopropenone (DPC) in alopecia patients. Libraries were pooled for sequencing, and per-sample TCR yields varied mainly because of small differences in library volumes within the pool. The patient cohort, mostly female, included alopecia areata with under or over 50% scalp involvement, alopecia totalis and alopecia universalis. Around 30 alopecia patients provided blood for TCR sequencing at one to four time points (pre-sensitization, 2, 6 and 24 weeks). Weekly therapeutic DPC doses were additionally applied to the scalp of patients throughout the approximately 24-week study period. What the authors observed across the whole study: Because every patient had alopecia, a presumed autoimmune disease, the patients' immune response might differ from that of healthy individuals. After repeated subsampling, changes were observed in the strength of the expansion versus patch-test correlation and in the threshold at which the correlation became significant. Compared with pre-sensitization or healthy control sets, expanded TCRs formed significantly more large CDR3 similarity clusters, which is consistent with antigen-driven responses. No change with DPC sensitization was found in the number of TCRs above 1 in 1000 frequency, and no evidence of global repertoire structure alterations was found. The number of PT1 expanded TCRs positively correlated with patch test score, significant at thresholds 8, 16 and 32 but not 4.

The library was built by means of RACE. Sequencing instrument: NextSeq 500. Library preparation attached unique molecular identifiers to individual cDNA molecules for quantitative, reproducible TCR counting. From each blood RNA sample, both TCR alpha and TCR beta chains were sequenced. The paper's processing steps were these. The median number of TCRs per sample was around 96,000, ranging from roughly 20,000 to 690,600. The Decombinator software suite was used to annotate V, J and CDR3 in the TCR reads. For the PS versus PT1 abundance plots, all samples were subsampled to the same number of TCRs (28,000). Expanded TCRs were defined as absent before sensitization and observed at least eight times at the 2-week time point. TCRdb reanalyzed the raw reads on its own, using fastp at Q25 for trimming and MiXCR for clone calling, and kept in-frame beta chains. When rows share a CDR3 protein, they turn into one entry using the most common DNA and genes. For this entry, the V and J calls and clone size follow TCRdb and not the study's own pipeline. This sample is represented by some 350,000 distinct CDR3 sequences; nearly 6.5% of them were singletons. The ten largest clones represent around 5.6% of the sample.

In the case of this clonotype: Its recognized antigen is unknown. No base quality information exists; no much larger clone differs at one position.

According to the study, the label for this sample's time point signals: patch test 2, 6 weeks after DPC sensitization. Taken with the paper, the label for treatment or condition translates to: therapeutic diphenylcyclopropenone sensitization with weekly scalp DPC. At every patch-test visit, the blood draw took place before the patch test was put on. Eligible patients were aged 18 to 70, diagnosed with alopecia, deemed suitable for DPC therapy, and excluded if pregnant. Total RNA was extracted from unfractionated whole blood collected in Tempus Blood RNA tubes. CDR1 and CDR2 (SGHTA, FQGTGA) derive from the germline V gene. Its CDR3 holds 14 amino acids, cysteine through phenylalanine. Here the CDR3 DNA is all that survives: 42 bases in frame from base 1. A distance of 7 bases separates the germline ends of V and J, which lose 2 bases and 5 bases respectively.

This material consisted of whole blood, taken in connection with sensitization to the hapten diphenylcyclopropenone (DPC). The chain is made from TRBV7-3 and TRBJ1-6; D gene: possibly TRBD1, on 5 matching bases. This clonotype was sampled from a woman aged 18-30 years with alopecia areata. Some clones in this sample may be carry-over from other donors' samples. Here the CDR3 is given as CASSLGGDNSPLHF. Read as DNA, the sequence is TGTGCCAGCAGCTTAGGAGGGGATAATTCACCCCTCCACTTT. Supplemented by the reference TRBV7-3 and TRBJ1-6 proteins around the CDR3, the complete variable domain is GAGVSQTPSNKVTEKGKYVELRCDPISGHTALYWYRQSLGQGPEFLIYFQGTGAADDSGLPNDRFFAVRPEGSVSTLKIQRTERGDSAVYLCASSLGGDNSPLHFGNGTRLTVT.